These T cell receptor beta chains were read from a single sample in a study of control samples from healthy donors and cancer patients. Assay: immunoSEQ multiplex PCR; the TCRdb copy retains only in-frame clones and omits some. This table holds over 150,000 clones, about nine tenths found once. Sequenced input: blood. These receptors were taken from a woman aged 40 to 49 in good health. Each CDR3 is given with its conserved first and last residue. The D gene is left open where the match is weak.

cdr3_aa: CASSPARTDTQYF
j_call: TRBJ2-3
d_call: NA
v_call: TRBV18

cdr3_aa: CASSMRRAEAFF
j_call: TRBJ1-1
d_call: NA
v_call: TRBV19

cdr3_aa: CASTSSSGRVGYTF
j_call: TRBJ1-2
d_call: NA
v_call: TRBV19

cdr3_aa: CASTRDPHYSNQPQHF
j_call: TRBJ1-5
d_call: NA
v_call: TRBV19

cdr3_aa: CASSQGYSGGGRTDTQYF
j_call: TRBJ2-3
d_call: TRBD2
v_call: TRBV3-1/TRBV3-2

cdr3_aa: CASSLTPGQGNQPQHF
j_call: TRBJ1-5
d_call: NA
v_call: TRBV5-8

cdr3_aa: CASSFRRGFTDTQYF
j_call: TRBJ2-3
d_call: NA
v_call: TRBV7-6

cdr3_aa: CASSLREKLFF
j_call: TRBJ1-4
d_call: NA
v_call: TRBV12-3/TRBV12-4

cdr3_aa: CASSPNLGLAGNTGELFF
j_call: TRBJ2-2
d_call: TRBD2
v_call: TRBV3-1/TRBV3-2

cdr3_aa: CASSPSGGGAYEQYF
j_call: TRBJ2-7
d_call: TRBD2
v_call: TRBV4-2

cdr3_aa: CASSEGQGSPRGYF
j_call: TRBJ2-4
d_call: TRBD1
v_call: TRBV6-5

cdr3_aa: CASSPRGAGTVIVMNTEAFF
j_call: TRBJ1-1
d_call: TRBD1
v_call: TRBV6-6

cdr3_aa: CASSPSFNQPQHF
j_call: TRBJ1-5
d_call: NA
v_call: TRBV27

cdr3_aa: CASSLQGRDTEAFF
j_call: TRBJ1-1
d_call: NA
v_call: TRBV19

cdr3_aa: CASRVGPGQPQHF
j_call: TRBJ1-5
d_call: NA
v_call: TRBV12-3/TRBV12-4

cdr3_aa: CASSLGPDEKLFF
j_call: TRBJ1-4
d_call: NA
v_call: TRBV13

cdr3_aa: CASSQDRSGGSDTQYF
j_call: TRBJ2-3
d_call: TRBD2
v_call: TRBV3-1/TRBV3-2

cdr3_aa: CASSIDLEGGGGANVLTF
j_call: TRBJ2-6
d_call: NA
v_call: TRBV19

cdr3_aa: CASTVSPTPGQMNGYTF
j_call: TRBJ1-2
d_call: TRBD1
v_call: TRBV2

cdr3_aa: CAISEAGFYEQYF
j_call: TRBJ2-7
d_call: NA
v_call: TRBV10-3

cdr3_aa: CASSSGEGNTIYF
j_call: TRBJ1-3
d_call: NA
v_call: TRBV5-1

cdr3_aa: CASSLAGGDEQFF
j_call: TRBJ2-1
d_call: TRBD2
v_call: TRBV7-7

cdr3_aa: CASSLERFGRGGPAKNIQYF
j_call: TRBJ2-4
d_call: TRBD2
v_call: TRBV5-4

cdr3_aa: CASSRGLGGIDLDNSPLHF
j_call: TRBJ1-6
d_call: NA
v_call: TRBV5-5

cdr3_aa: CASSQTQGATNEKLFF
j_call: TRBJ1-4
d_call: TRBD1
v_call: TRBV4-2

cdr3_aa: CASSFSGTTSTEAFF
j_call: TRBJ1-1
d_call: NA
v_call: TRBV5-1

cdr3_aa: CASSLAGPGNEQFF
j_call: TRBJ2-1
d_call: NA
v_call: TRBV5-1

cdr3_aa: CASSVGGADTQYF
j_call: TRBJ2-3
d_call: NA
v_call: TRBV9

cdr3_aa: CASSLFGQGELFF
j_call: TRBJ2-2
d_call: NA
v_call: TRBV5-6

cdr3_aa: CASSLGSGGGERETQYF
j_call: TRBJ2-5
d_call: NA
v_call: TRBV7-9

cdr3_aa: CASSQDDGRGVYSNQPQHF
j_call: TRBJ1-5
d_call: NA
v_call: TRBV3-1/TRBV3-2

cdr3_aa: CASSLLEKLFF
j_call: TRBJ1-4
d_call: NA
v_call: TRBV7-9

cdr3_aa: CASSLGTVNYEQYF
j_call: TRBJ2-7
d_call: NA
v_call: TRBV7-8